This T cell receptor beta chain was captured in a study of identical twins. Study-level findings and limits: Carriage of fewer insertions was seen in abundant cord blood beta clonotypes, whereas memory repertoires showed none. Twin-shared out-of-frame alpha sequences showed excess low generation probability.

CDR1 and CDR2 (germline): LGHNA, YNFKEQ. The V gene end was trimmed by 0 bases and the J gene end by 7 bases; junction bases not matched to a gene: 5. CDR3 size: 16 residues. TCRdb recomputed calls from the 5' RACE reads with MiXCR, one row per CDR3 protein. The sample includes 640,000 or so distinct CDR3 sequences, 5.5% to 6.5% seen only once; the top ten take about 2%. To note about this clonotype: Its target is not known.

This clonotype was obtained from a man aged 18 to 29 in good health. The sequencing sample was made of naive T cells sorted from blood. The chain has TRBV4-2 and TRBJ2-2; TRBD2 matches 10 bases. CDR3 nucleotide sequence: TGTGCCAGCAGCCAAGATCGGCAGCGGGAGGGCGGGGAGCTGTTTTTT. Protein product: CASSQDRQREGGELFF.